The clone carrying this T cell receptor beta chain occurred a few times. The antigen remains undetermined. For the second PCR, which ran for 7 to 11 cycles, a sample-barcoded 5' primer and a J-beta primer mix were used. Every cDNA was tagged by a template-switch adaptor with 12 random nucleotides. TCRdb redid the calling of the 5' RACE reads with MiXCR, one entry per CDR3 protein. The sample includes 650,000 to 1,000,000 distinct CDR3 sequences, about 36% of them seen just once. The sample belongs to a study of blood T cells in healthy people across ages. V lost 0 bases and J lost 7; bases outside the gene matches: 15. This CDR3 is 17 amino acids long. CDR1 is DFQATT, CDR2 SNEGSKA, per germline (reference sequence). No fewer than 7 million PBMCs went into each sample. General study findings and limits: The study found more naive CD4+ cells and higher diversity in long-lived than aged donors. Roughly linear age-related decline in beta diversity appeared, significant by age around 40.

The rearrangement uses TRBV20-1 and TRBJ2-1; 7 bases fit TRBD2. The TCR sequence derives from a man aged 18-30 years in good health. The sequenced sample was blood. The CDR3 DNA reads TGCAGTGCTAGAGATGAAGTTGGGCGGGGGACTACAAATGAGCAGTTCTTC. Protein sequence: CSARDEVGRGTTNEQFF.